Presented here are 3 T cell receptor beta chains from one specimen sequenced in a study of shared clonotypes between healthy human individuals. Terminally differentiated effector memory CD45RA+ cells were left out of the naive CD8 fraction, which was CD45RO-negative and positively selected for CCR7. The method was immunoSEQ multiplex PCR; TCRdb's version includes in-frame clones alone and lacks a portion of them. The sample lists about 2 million clones, about 95% occurring once. Sequenced input: naive CD8+ T cells sorted from blood. The receptors originated from a man between 18 and 35 years old in good health.

This chain uses TRBV6-6 with TRBJ1-1; perhaps TRBD1 as D (5 bases). CDR3 size: 13 residues. Germline V lookup: CDR1 MNHNY, CDR2 SVGAGI (reference sequence). V lost 11 bases, J lost 0 bases, and 13 bases lay in between. CDR3 sequence: CAGAEGMNTEAFF. As DNA, the CDR3 is TGTGCCGGAGCGGAGGGGATGAACACTGAAGCTTTCTTT.

The CDR3 DNA reads TGTGCCACCAGCAGAGCTAGGGGTACTGAAGCTTTCTTT. This sequence encodes CATSRARGTEAFF. The V and J genes are TRBV15 and TRBJ1-1; a weak D match, TRBD1 (5 bases). The CDR3 spans 13 residues. V was cut by 1 base and J by 5 bases, with 8 bases left in between. Germline assignment: CDR1 LNHNV and CDR2 YYDKDF (reference sequence).

This clone was observed once. The rearrangement joins TRBV6-1 to TRBJ1-1; no clear D gene. V was clipped by 6 bases and J by 2 bases, with 13 bases between them. This CDR3 comprises 14 residues. Per the germline V gene, CDR1 is MNHNS and CDR2 is SASEGT. The CDR3 protein is CASSFTSQNTEAFF. CDR3 bases: TGTGCCAGCAGCTTCACTTCACAAAACACTGAAGCTTTCTTT.